This is a list of T cell receptor beta chains from one sample in a study of T cell clonotyping in hematopoietic cell transplantation. Repertoires were generated with immunoSEQ multiplex PCR, while TCRdb's copy carries only in-frame clones and drops some. Found here are 70,000 or so clones, approximately 94% of them singletons; the top ten hold around 1.6%. The source material was peripheral blood mononuclear cells. Every receptor here comes from a man between 50 and 59 years old in good health. Some clones in this sample may be carry-over from other donors' samples. Both conserved end residues are part of each CDR3. The order of the fields is V gene, J gene, clone size, D gene, CDR3 protein, CDR3 DNA. A D gene is named only where the DNA matches it firmly. Size is stated for part of the rows, as once, few or many counts, or as a class when the clone is expanded.

>TRBV28|TRBJ1-2|.|.
CASSTTMGLGNGYTF
TGTGCCAGCAGTACCACGATGGGCCTAGGGAATGGCTACACCTTC
>TRBV2|TRBJ2-2|.|.
CARGLTVTGELFF
TGTGCCAGGGGTTTGACAGTCACCGGGGAGCTGTTTTTT
>TRBV30|TRBJ1-1|.|TRBD1
CAWSDRGFSEAFF
TGTGCCTGGAGTGACAGGGGGTTTTCTGAAGCTTTCTTT
>TRBV4-3|TRBJ2-2|.|TRBD1
CASSQDGTDTPRELFF
TGCGCCAGCAGCCAAGACGGGACAGATACTCCCCGGGAGCTGTTTTTT
>TRBV6-1|TRBJ1-5|once|TRBD1
CASSGQGGNQPQHF
TGTGCCAGCAGTGGACAGGGTGGCAATCAGCCCCAGCATTTT
>TRBV19|TRBJ1-5|.|.
CASSPNTYSNQPQHF
TGTGCCAGTAGTCCTAACACGTATAGCAATCAGCCCCAGCATTTT
>TRBV9|TRBJ2-2|.|TRBD1
CASRGQGAIGELFF
TGTGCCAGCAGGGGACAGGGGGCCATCGGGGAGCTGTTTTTT
>TRBV7-3|TRBJ1-1|.|.
CASSGGASTEAFF
TGTGCCAGCAGCGGGGGGGCAAGCACTGAAGCTTTCTTT
>TRBV19|TRBJ2-7|.|TRBD1
CASRPGTGAAYEQYF
TGTGCCAGTAGACCTGGGACAGGGGCCGCCTACGAGCAGTACTTC
>TRBV7-9|TRBJ1-5|.|.
CASSKDNQPQHF
TGTGCCAGCAGCAAAGACAATCAGCCCCAGCATTTT
>TRBV29-1|TRBJ2-4|once|.
CSGKISGKNIQYF
TGCAGCGGCAAGATTAGCGGAAAAAACATTCAGTACTTC
>TRBV6-1|TRBJ1-2|.|.
CASSQTGLYF
TGTGCCAGCAGCCAGACAGGCCTTTACTTC
>TRBV6-5|TRBJ1-1|once|.
CASSFTGNTEAFF
TGTGCCAGCTCCTTTACAGGAAACACTGAAGCTTTCTTT
>TRBV7-2|TRBJ2-7|.|.
CASSSEPASSYEQYF
TGTGCCAGCAGCTCCGAGCCCGCGAGCTCCTACGAGCAGTACTTC
>TRBV6-5|TRBJ2-2|.|.
CASNLGGGEMFF
TGTGCCAGCAACCTAGGAGGCGGGGAGATGTTTTTT
>TRBV7-2|TRBJ2-7|.|TRBD1
CASSRDRDPSYEQYF
TGTGCCAGCAGCCGAGACAGGGACCCGTCCTACGAGCAGTACTTC
>TRBV28|TRBJ1-4|.|TRBD1
CASITSGTGVSEGKLFF
TGTGCCAGCATCACCTCCGGGACAGGGGTATCGGAAGGAAAACTGTTTTTT
>TRBV5-1|TRBJ1-2|.|.
CASSLGGTSDYGYTF
TGCGCCAGCAGCTTGGGGGGGACATCTGACTATGGCTACACCTTC
>TRBV6-5|TRBJ1-2|.|.
CASRATGFGYTF
TGTGCCAGCAGGGCGACAGGTTTTGGCTACACCTTC
>TRBV6-5|TRBJ1-4|.|.
CASSYSQSGEKLFF
TGTGCCAGCAGTTACTCGCAAAGCGGAGAAAAACTGTTTTTT
>TRBV5-1|TRBJ2-1|.|TRBD1
CASSLGTGPYNEQFF
TGCGCCAGCAGCCTCGGGACAGGGCCCTACAATGAGCAGTTCTTC
>TRBV25-1|TRBJ1-2|.|TRBD1
CASSDTDRGNYGYTF
TGTGCCAGCAGTGACACCGACAGGGGGAACTATGGCTACACCTTC
>TRBV5-1|TRBJ2-5|.|.
CASSLDQETQYF
TGCGCCAGCAGCTTGGATCAAGAGACCCAGTACTTC
>TRBV29-1|TRBJ2-7|.|TRBD2
CSVAGGPDPLPYEQYF
TGCAGCGTAGCGGGAGGGCCAGACCCCCTCCCCTACGAGCAGTACTTC
>TRBV4-2|TRBJ2-7|.|.
CASSQATGEQYF
TGTGCCAGCAGCCAAGCTACGGGCGAGCAGTACTTC
>TRBV5-1|TRBJ1-2|.|.
CASSRSGGYTF
TGCGCCAGCTCCCGATCTGGCGGCTACACCTTC
>TRBV7-8|TRBJ1-1|.|.
CASSLWGIGAGGTEAFF
TGTGCCAGCAGCTTATGGGGTATCGGGGCGGGAGGTACTGAAGCTTTCTTT
>TRBV5-4|TRBJ1-2|few|TRBD1
CASRPQTGDYGYTF
TGTGCCAGCAGACCCCAGACAGGGGACTATGGCTACACCTTC
>TRBV19|TRBJ2-3|.|.
CASREGTGWNTQYF
TGTGCCAGTCGAGAGGGGACTGGGTGGAATACGCAGTATTTT
>TRBV7-9|TRBJ2-5|.|.
CASNQQGFGTQYF
TGTGCCAGCAATCAACAGGGTTTCGGGACCCAGTACTTC
>TRBV7-6|TRBJ2-7|.|TRBD2
CASKLAGPYEQYF
TGTGCCAGCAAACTAGCGGGACCGTACGAGCAGTACTTC
>TRBV19|TRBJ2-1|.|TRBD2
CASSLGVIGTSGGSNEQFF
TGTGCCAGTAGTTTGGGGGTGATCGGGACTAGCGGGGGCTCCAATGAGCAGTTCTTC
>TRBV6-5|TRBJ2-7|.|TRBD2
CASRASGIYEQYF
TGTGCCAGCAGGGCTAGCGGGATCTACGAGCAGTACTTC
>TRBV28|TRBJ1-2|once|.
CASSQGGAVYGYTF
TGTGCCAGCTCTCAAGGCGGGGCAGTCTATGGCTACACCTTC
>TRBV28|TRBJ2-5|.|.
CASSLSATAQETQYF
TGTGCCAGCAGTTTATCCGCCACAGCTCAAGAGACCCAGTACTTC
>TRBV6-1|TRBJ2-7|.|TRBD2
CASSLAGGDYEQYF
TGTGCCAGCAGCCTAGCGGGGGGCGATTACGAGCAGTACTTC
>TRBV5-8|TRBJ2-3|.|.
CASSSRQGRGTDTQYF
TGTGCCAGCAGCTCCCGACAGGGGCGGGGGACAGATACGCAGTATTTT
>TRBV28|TRBJ2-7|.|.
CASSAGLLAAKYEQYF
TGTGCCAGCAGTGCGGGGCTGCTCGCGGCAAAGTACGAGCAGTACTTC
>TRBV5-1|TRBJ2-2|.|TRBD1
CASSLGDRGNTGELFF
TGCGCCAGCAGCTTGGGGGACAGGGGAAACACCGGGGAGCTGTTTTTT
>TRBV7-3|TRBJ2-1|.|.
CASSPERSSYNEQFF
TGTGCCAGCAGCCCCGAGCGGAGCTCCTACAATGAGCAGTTCTTC
>TRBV7-3|TRBJ1-6|.|TRBD1
CASSPGQGDSPLHF
TGTGCCAGCAGCCCCGGACAGGGAGATTCACCCCTCCACTTT
>TRBV6-6|TRBJ2-5|.|TRBD1
CASSAGGIGSETQYF
TGTGCCAGCAGCGCAGGGGGTATCGGTTCAGAGACCCAGTACTTC
>TRBV9|TRBJ2-7|.|.
CASSVGLAESYEQYF
TGTGCCAGCAGCGTAGGATTAGCGGAGTCCTACGAGCAGTACTTC
>TRBV5-1|TRBJ2-5|.|.
CASSLWGSETQYF
TGCGCCAGCAGCTTGTGGGGGTCAGAGACCCAGTACTTC
>TRBV4-1|TRBJ2-1|.|TRBD1
CASSQRQGATAGGSNEQFF
TGCGCCAGCAGCCAACGACAGGGGGCTACGGCGGGAGGTAGCAATGAGCAGTTCTTC
>TRBV6-1|TRBJ2-7|.|TRBD2
CASSETRTSGRRAYEQYF
TGTGCCAGCAGTGAAACGAGGACTAGCGGGAGGCGTGCCTACGAGCAGTACTTC
>TRBV5-6|TRBJ2-1|.|.
CASTPLGSVNEQFF
TGTGCCAGCACCCCCTTGGGGTCAGTCAATGAGCAGTTCTTC
>TRBV6-5|TRBJ2-5|.|.
CASSTRQTQYF
TGTGCCAGCAGTACCCGCCAGACCCAGTACTTC
>TRBV28|TRBJ2-7|.|TRBD2
CASSLPGLTSPYEQYF
TGTGCCAGCAGCCTTCCGGGACTAACGAGCCCCTACGAGCAGTACTTC
>TRBV29-1|TRBJ1-1|.|.
CSVQSWSSKTRKAFF
TGCAGCGTTCAATCTTGGTCGAGCAAAACCCGTAAAGCTTTCTTT
>TRBV28|TRBJ1-5|.|.
CASSLLLDSNQPQHF
TGTGCCAGCAGTTTACTACTTGATAGCAATCAGCCCCAGCATTTT
>TRBV5-1|TRBJ2-1|once|TRBD2
CASSFGLAGVDEQFF
TGCGCCAGCAGCTTCGGACTAGCGGGGGTCGATGAGCAGTTCTTC